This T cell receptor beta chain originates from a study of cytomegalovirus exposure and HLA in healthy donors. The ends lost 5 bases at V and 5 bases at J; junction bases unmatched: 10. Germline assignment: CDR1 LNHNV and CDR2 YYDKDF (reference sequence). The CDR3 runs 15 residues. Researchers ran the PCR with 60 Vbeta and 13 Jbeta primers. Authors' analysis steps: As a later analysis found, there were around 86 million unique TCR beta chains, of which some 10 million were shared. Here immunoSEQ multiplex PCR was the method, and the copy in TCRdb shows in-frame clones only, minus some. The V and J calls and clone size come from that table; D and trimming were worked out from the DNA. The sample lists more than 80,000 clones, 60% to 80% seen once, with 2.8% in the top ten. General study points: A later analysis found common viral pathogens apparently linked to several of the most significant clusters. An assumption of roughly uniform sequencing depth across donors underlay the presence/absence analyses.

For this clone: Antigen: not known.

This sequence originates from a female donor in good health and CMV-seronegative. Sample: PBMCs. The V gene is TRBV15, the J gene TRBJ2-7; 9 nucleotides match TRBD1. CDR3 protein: CATSGPGTGTDEQYF. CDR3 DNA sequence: TGTGCCACCAGCGGACCCGGGACAGGGACAGACGAGCAGTACTTC.